This T cell receptor beta chain derives from a study of long-term antiretroviral therapy in people with HIV. The germline V gene encodes CDR1 MNHEY and CDR2 SVGAGI. The CDR3 runs to 13 residues. Trimming stripped 1 base from V and 9 bases from J, with 10 bases between. They ran version v3.0 of the immunoSEQ assay at survey level. Produced via immunoSEQ multiplex PCR; TCRdb's table is partial and in-frame only. The profile shows fewer than 25,000 clones, around 95% of them singletons. Sequenced material: unsorted PBMCs, taken less than 5 years after starting antiretroviral therapy. The sequence derives from a woman aged 45-59 years with HIV. The J gene is TRBJ2-1, the V gene TRBV6-5, with a weak D call TRBD2 (6 bases). Here the CDR3 reads CASSYWGEAEQFF. CDR3 coding DNA: TGTGCCAGCAGTTACTGGGGGGAGGCTGAGCAGTTCTTC.